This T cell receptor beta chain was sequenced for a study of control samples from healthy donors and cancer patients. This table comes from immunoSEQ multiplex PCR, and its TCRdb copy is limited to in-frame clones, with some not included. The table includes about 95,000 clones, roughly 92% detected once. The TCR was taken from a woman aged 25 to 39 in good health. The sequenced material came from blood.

This CDR3 reads CASSIGTAEAFF. In nucleotides, the CDR3 is TGTGCCAGCAGCATCGGGACAGCTGAAGCTTTCTTT. The chain carries TRBV5-4 and TRBJ1-1; TRBD1 agrees at 7 bases. CDR1 and CDR2 from the germline V gene are SGHNT and YYREEE (reference sequence). The CDR3 sequence is 12 residues long. V was clipped by 4 bases and J by 6 bases; unmatched bases: 3. Variable domain in full (rest from reference TRBV5-4 and TRBJ1-1): ETGVTQSPTHLIKTRGQQVTLRCSSQSGHNTVSWYQQALGQGPQFIFQYYREEENGRGNFPPRFSGLQFPNYSSELNVNALELDDSALYLCASSIGTAEAFFGQGTRLTVV.